Described below is a single T cell receptor (beta chain) sequence and its context. What it binds is unknown. This record belongs to a study of cytomegalovirus exposure and HLA in healthy donors. About the research overall: The same platform was used for the 120 validation repertoires and the roughly 730 first-cohort repertoires, a later analysis reported.

Clones were read by immunoSEQ multiplex PCR, and TCRdb kept only the in-frame ones, dropping some. The repertoire holds some 140,000 clones, with roughly 90% as singletons. The CDR3 has 15 residues. V shed 4 bases and J 9 bases; nucleotides not matched to a gene: 16. In germline, CDR1 is GTSNPN, CDR2 SVGIG (reference sequence). Findings and limits, study-wide: Among the CMV-associated chains, three were confirmed in vitro as specific for CMV antigens. Cytomegalovirus status was reportedly diagnosed by the classifier with high sensitivity and specificity.

Material for sequencing was PBMCs. The J gene is TRBJ2-7, the V gene TRBV30; 9 bases line up with TRBD1. The receptor comes from a man aged 18 to 30 in good health and CMV-seropositive. Here the CDR3 DNA reads TGTGCCTGGATTAACGGGGGGACAGGGACGCCTGGGCAGTACTTC. Its protein is CAWINGGTGTPGQYF. Full variable domain (outside the CDR3, taken from reference TRBV30 and TRBJ2-7): SQTIHQWPATLVQPVGSPLSLECTVEGTSNPNLYWYRQAAGRGLQLLFYSVGIGQISSEVPQNLSASRPQDRQFILSSKKLLLSDSGFYLCAWINGGTGTPGQYFGPGTRLTVT.